This record covers a single T cell receptor beta chain. The specificity of this receptor is unknown. The input lacks base qualities; no much larger clone sits a single base away. The sample comes from a study of T cell clonotyping in hematopoietic cell transplantation (dated by TCRdb to the early 2020s). Notes on the research overall: Recipient samples taken before transplant were collected after cytoreduction. A total of some 130 blood samples were gathered in the study from under 40 consecutive transplant recipients along with their related donors. Recruitment of patients was conducted between late 2015 and early 2017, and follow-up was continued until September 2020 or death. Overall study results and their limits: The sample size was limited, and CD4 and CD8 repertoire contributions could not be separated because cells were not sorted. After transplant, TCR diversity in recipients dropped, and pathologically expanded clonotypes increased progressively from day 30 to day 180. Inverse Simpson Index values from donors and from recipients before transplant predicted broader TCR repertoire diversity after transplant. Just a small fraction of recipient repertoires overlapped with donor repertoires, and more than 97% appeared de novo at the given depth.

TCR beta CDR3 regions were amplified from genomic DNA with the immunoSEQ assay, a bias-controlled multiplex PCR using V- and J-specific primers. In a second PCR step, a proprietary barcode and Illumina adapter sequences were attached to the CDR3 amplicons. An Illumina MiSeq instrument was used to sequence the CDR3 libraries. The paper's data handling went like this. immunoSEQ Analyzer 3.0 was used for export and quality control, with R Bioconductor and Immunarch used for downstream analyses. Repertoire metrics were calculated using only productive rearrangements within the normalized downsampled data set. In the normalized cohort, a clonotype counted as pathologically expanded if the clonotype was larger than 5 templates. Repertoire diversity was measured with the Inverse Simpson Index. To capture all clonotypes, the CMV-specificity analyses were run on the non-normalized data set. The table was pulled from immuneACCESS by TCRdb, which kept in-frame rearrangements only. Such tables lose some clones; where checked, under half of the loss comes from unresolved V genes, and the rest has no known cause. V and J calls and clone size are as listed in that table; D and trimming were resolved from the DNA. The sample has tens of thousands of clones on record, 85% to 90% of them singletons. The ten largest make up about 6.1% of the sample.

Germline trimming: 6 bases from V, 4 bases from J; junction bases outside gene matches: 5. The germline V gene supplies CDR1 SGHTA and CDR2 FQGNSA. From the cysteine through the phenylalanine, the CDR3 covers 14 amino acids. The kept DNA is CDR3 alone, 42 bases in frame from the first base. Sample time point, as interpreted from the label and publication: recipient sample about 28 days before transplant, after cytoreduction. Blood from recipients was drawn roughly 28 days before transplant, then again at days 30, 100 and 180 after transplant. Nuclei Lysis Solution was used to extract genomic DNA from fresh or cryopreserved unfractionated peripheral blood mononuclear cells.

This chain is built from TRBV7-2 and TRBJ1-1; 10 of the junction bases match TRBD1. The sample in question was peripheral blood mononuclear cells, obtained before stem cell transplant. The clonotype comes from a man aged 55 to 70 with biphenotypic leukemia. Some clones in this sample may be carry-over from other donors' samples. The CDR3 region has the sequence CASSRQGAITEAFF. The sequenced DNA: TGTGCCAGCAGTCGACAGGGGGCAATCACTGAAGCTTTCTTT.